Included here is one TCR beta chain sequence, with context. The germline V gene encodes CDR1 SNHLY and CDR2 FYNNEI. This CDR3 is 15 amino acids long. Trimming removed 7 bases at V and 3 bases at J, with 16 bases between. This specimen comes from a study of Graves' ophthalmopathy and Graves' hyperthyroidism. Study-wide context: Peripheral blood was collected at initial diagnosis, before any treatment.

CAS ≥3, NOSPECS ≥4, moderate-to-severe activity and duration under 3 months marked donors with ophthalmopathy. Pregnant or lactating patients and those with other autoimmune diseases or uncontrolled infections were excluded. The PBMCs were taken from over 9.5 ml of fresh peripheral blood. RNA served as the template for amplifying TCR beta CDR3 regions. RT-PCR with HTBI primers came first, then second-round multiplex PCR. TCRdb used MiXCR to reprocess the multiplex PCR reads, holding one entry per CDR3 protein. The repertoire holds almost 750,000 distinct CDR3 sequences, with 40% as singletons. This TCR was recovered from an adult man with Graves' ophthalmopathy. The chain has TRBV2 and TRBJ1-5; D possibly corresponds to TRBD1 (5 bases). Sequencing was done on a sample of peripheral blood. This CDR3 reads CASNTGWGPNQPQHF. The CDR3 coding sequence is TGTGCCAGCAACACCGGGTGGGGCCCCAATCAGCCCCAGCATTTT.